The next 7 T cell receptor beta chains were all read from a single sample in a study of shared clonotypes between healthy human individuals. The repertoire was sequenced with immunoSEQ multiplex PCR; TCRdb's copy has only in-frame clones and lacks some. The sample yields around 1.1 million clones, 75% to 80% seen once. The sample was memory CD4+ T cells from PBMCs. Described subset: CD45RA-negative fraction. All receptors derive from a man between 18 and 29 years old in good health. Some clones in this sample may be carry-over from other donors' samples.

The rearrangement links TRBV6-1 to TRBJ2-7; 7 nucleotides align to TRBD1. V shed 0 bases and J 6 bases; nucleotides not matched to a gene: 14. The CDR3 length is 17 residues. The germline CDR1 and CDR2 sequences are MNHNS and SASEGT. CDR3 coding DNA: TGTGCCAGCAGTGAAGCGGTGGGATGGACAGGTAGGGGCGAGCAGTACTTC. This codes for CASSEAVGWTGRGEQYF.

This clone was found once. The chain joins TRBV5-1 to TRBJ2-2; 7 bases are a match to TRBD1. This CDR3 is built from 16 residues. V gave up 3 bases and J gave up 0 bases; unmatched junction bases: 5. Germline-derived CDR1 and CDR2 are SGHRS and YFSETQ. CDR3 sequence (DNA): TGCGCCAGCAGCTACGTGGACAGGACGAACACCGGGGAGCTGTTTTTT. Its protein product is CASSYVDRTNTGELFF.

A remark on this clone: Other nucleotide sequences in the sample specify the same CDR3. This chain connects TRBV5-1 to TRBJ1-2; tentative D call: TRBD1 (6 bases). This CDR3 region has 14 residues. Germline CDR1 and CDR2: SGHRS and YFSETQ. Deletions cut 3 bases from V and 2 bases from J, with 11 bases between. The CDR3 DNA sequence: TGCGCCAGCAGCTCGACCACAGGGAACTATGGCTACACCTTC. It codes for CASSSTTGNYGYTF.

V usage is TRBV7-8 and J usage is TRBJ1-2; D not resolved. CDR1 SGHVS and CDR2 FQNEAQ come from the germline V gene. Trimming removed 5 bases at V and 4 bases at J, with 20 bases between. This CDR3 has 16 amino acids. The CDR3 here is CASSETETTLTYGYTF. In DNA form, the CDR3 reads TGTGCCAGCAGCGAGACGGAGACCACTCTCACCTATGGCTACACCTTC.

The rearrangement joins TRBV7-2 to TRBJ2-3, with TRBD2 matching over 15 bases. The trim removed 3 bases at V and 1 base at J, leaving 2 bases unmatched. The germline CDR1 and CDR2 sequences are SGHTA and FQGNSA. CDR3 length: 17 amino acids. The CDR3 is CASSFGLAGGGTDTQYF. DNA for the CDR3: TGTGCCAGCAGCTTCGGACTAGCGGGAGGGGGCACAGATACGCAGTATTTT.

This clone has more than one count but fewer than ten. The chain joins TRBV6-5 to TRBJ1-3; 7 bases agree with TRBD1. CDR1 is MNHEY, CDR2 SVGAGI, per germline. Germline trimming cut 8 bases from V and 6 bases from J; bases unmatched to any gene: 7. The CDR3 totals 13 residues. The CDR3 nucleotides are TGTGCCAGCCTGGGACAGCTGGAAAACACCATATATTTT. Translating it yields CASLGQLENTIYF.

The rearrangement uses TRBV7-9 and TRBJ2-2; weak D call: TRBD2 (6 bases). Per germline, CDR1 SEHNR and CDR2 FQNEAQ (reference sequence). The CDR3 runs to 16 residues. V gave up 2 bases and J gave up 1 base, with 11 bases separating them. In DNA, the CDR3 is TGTGCCAGCAGCTTACGCGGGGTCGAGAACACCGGGGAGCTGTTTTTT. Translation gives CASSLRGVENTGELFF.